These 17 T cell receptor beta chains were sequenced from one sample in a study of OX40 agonist ivuxolimab in advanced cancers. Clones were sequenced by immunoSEQ multiplex PCR, and TCRdb holds only the in-frame ones, with some missing. The sample lists about 94,000 clones, about nine tenths occurring once. The input for sequencing was CD4+ or CD8+ T cells sorted from blood, taken in a trial of the OX40 agonist ivuxolimab. Receptors originate from an adult with an advanced solid tumor such as melanoma, head and neck, liver or kidney cancer.

The chain combines TRBV5-1 with TRBJ1-4, with TRBD1 identical over 11 bases. The junction had 5 bases not matched to a gene; V was cut back by 0 bases and J by 7 bases. Germline V lookup: CDR1 SGHRS, CDR2 YFSETQ. The CDR3 has 16 amino acids. The CDR3 sequence: CASSLADRGPVEKLFF. The CDR3 DNA is TGCGCCAGCAGCTTGGCGGACAGGGGGCCGGTTGAAAAACTGTTTTTT. Complete variable domain (other parts from reference TRBV5-1 and TRBJ1-4): KAGVTQTPRYLIKTRGQQVTLSCSPISGHRSVSWYQQTPGQGLQFLFEYFSETQRNKGNFPGRFSGRQFSNSRSEMNVSTLELGDSALYLCASSLADRGPVEKLFFGSGTQLSVL.

This clone showed up just once. The chain is built from TRBV9 and TRBJ2-3; TRBD2 might be the D (6 bases). Trimming stripped 0 bases from V and 7 bases from J, with 12 bases between. There are 14 residues in the CDR3. Germline CDR1 SGDLS, CDR2 YYNGEE. CDR3 nucleotides: TGTGCCAGCAGCGTAGAGGTCGGGGGAAATACGCAGTATTTT. Its protein is CASSVEVGGNTQYF.

The table lists this clone with a few counts. J is TRBJ2-1 and V is TRBV7-2, with TRBD2 matching over 8 bases. The germline V gene encodes CDR1 SGHTA and CDR2 FQGNSA. Trimming took 5 bases from V and 4 from J; bases not matched to a gene: 10. The CDR3 totals 16 residues. CDR3 sequence reads: CASSASQGGGYNEQFF. The CDR3 nucleotides are TGTGCCAGCAGCGCCTCCCAGGGCGGGGGGTACAATGAGCAGTTCTTC.

The V gene is TRBV10-1, the J gene TRBJ2-5; perhaps TRBD2 as D (5 bases). V dropped 4 bases and J dropped 1 base, with 16 bases sitting between them. From germline, CDR1 is WNHNN and CDR2 SYGVQD (reference sequence). The CDR3 has 16 residues. The CDR3 sequence is CASSGAPAGPQETQYF. DNA for the CDR3: TGCGCCAGCAGTGGGGCTCCCGCGGGCCCCCAAGAGACCCAGTACTTC.

This clone has only one observation. The chain links TRBV4-1 to TRBJ2-3, with D tentatively TRBD1 (5 bases). The V gene's germline CDR1 is MGHRA and CDR2 YSYEKL. This CDR3 comprises 14 residues. The V end was cut by 1 base, the J end by 3 bases, with 8 bases between. CDR3 protein: CASSQGQYTDTQYF. In nucleotides, the CDR3 is TGCGCCAGCAGCCAAGGACAGTATACAGATACGCAGTATTTT.

The CDR3 spells CASSYSGGVGEKLFF. CDR3 DNA: TGTGCCAGCAGTTATTCGGGAGGGGTCGGGGAAAAACTGTTTTTT. The chain recombines TRBV6-5 with TRBJ1-4; D is possibly TRBD1 (5 bases). The CDR3 contains 15 residues. From germline, CDR1 is MNHEY and CDR2 SVGAGI. V was cut by 3 bases and J by 8 bases, with 16 bases left in between.

This clone was detected only once. The rearrangement links TRBV2 to TRBJ2-7; D may be TRBD1 (5 bases). Germline lookup yields CDR1 SNHLY and CDR2 FYNNEI. CDR3 length equals 13 residues. V was trimmed by 7 bases and J by 3 bases, leaving 13 bases between them. The CDR3 region has the DNA TGTGCCAGCACGATACAGGCTGGCTACGAGCAGTACTTC. This sequence encodes CASTIQAGYEQYF. Drawing the rest from reference TRBV2 and TRBJ2-7, the complete variable domain is EPEVTQTPSHQVTQMGQEVILRCVPISNHLYFYWYRQILGQKVEFLVSFYNNEISEKSEIFDDQFSVERPDGSNFTLKIRSTKLEDSAMYFCASTIQAGYEQYFGPGTRLTVT.

The V and J genes are TRBV6-5 and TRBJ1-1; D is undetermined. Germline V gene lookup returns CDR1 MNHEY and CDR2 SVGAGI. The CDR3 is made up of 15 amino acids. The V end was cut by 2 bases, the J end by 4 bases, with 14 bases between. The CDR3 DNA is TGTGCCAGCAGTTACAGGCCAGGAGTCGGCACTGAAGCTTTCTTT. It translates to CASSYRPGVGTEAFF.

This chain connects TRBV19 to TRBJ2-5; tentatively, D is TRBD2 (6 bases). This CDR3 spans 13 amino acids. Trimming took 6 bases from V and 1 from J, leaving 9 bases between them. Germline assignment: CDR1 LNHDA and CDR2 SQIVND (reference sequence). Here the CDR3 DNA reads TGTGCCAGTAGCACGGGGGTCCAAGAGACCCAGTACTTC. This sequence encodes CASSTGVQETQYF.

This clone showed up just once. The chain is built from TRBV19 and TRBJ1-3; TRBD1 might be the D (6 bases). V was trimmed by 9 bases and J by 1 base, leaving 13 bases between them. CDR3 length: 14 residues. The germline V gene encodes CDR1 LNHDA and CDR2 SQIVND (reference sequence). CDR3 sequence reads: CASRDTLSGNTIYF. DNA of the CDR3: TGTGCCAGCCGGGACACTTTGTCTGGAAACACCATATATTTT.

V and J are TRBV11-3 and TRBJ2-1; 7 bases align to TRBD2. Trimming removed 4 bases from V and 7 bases from J; junction bases left unmatched: 10. Germline V gives CDR1 SGHNT, CDR2 YENEEA. The CDR3 has 15 amino acids. The CDR3 protein is CASSSSGLIPNEQFF. The CDR3 DNA follows: TGTGCCAGCAGCTCATCGGGACTAATTCCAAATGAGCAGTTCTTC.

V and J are TRBV5-1 and TRBJ1-1; D gene ambiguous. There are 14 residues in the CDR3. Germline V gene lookup returns CDR1 SGHRS and CDR2 YFSETQ. Trimming took 0 bases from V and 7 from J, leaving 13 bases between them. Here the CDR3 DNA reads TGCGCCAGCAGCTTGGGGGCAGCCAACCTTGAAGCTTTCTTT. Translated: CASSLGAANLEAFF.

The sample holds one count of this clone. Other nucleotide sequences in the sample specify the same CDR3. The V call is TRBV30, the J call TRBJ2-2; D possibly matches TRBD1 or TRBD2 (5 bases each). The CDR3 covers 15 residues. Per the germline V gene, CDR1 is GTSNPN and CDR2 is SVGIG (reference sequence). With 3 bases removed from V and 1 base from J, the gap between germline ends came to 12 bases. The CDR3 region has the DNA TGTGCCTGGAGGAGAGGGGCGGGGAACACCGGGGAGCTGTTTTTT. This encodes CAWRRGAGNTGELFF.

This chain connects TRBV10-3 to TRBJ2-3; either TRBD1 or TRBD2 may fit D (5 bases each). The CDR3 runs 15 residues. The V end lost 4 bases, the J end lost 4 bases, and 15 bases lay between the germline ends. CDR1 and CDR2 (germline): ENHRY, SYGVKD. CDR3: CAISGDPPRADTQYF. The CDR3 DNA is TGTGCCATCAGTGGGGACCCGCCTCGGGCAGATACGCAGTATTTT.

The chain links TRBV11-3 to TRBJ1-1; maybe TRBD1 (6 bases). Per the germline V gene, CDR1 is SGHNT and CDR2 is YENEEA. Between the trimmed V and J ends, which lost 8 bases and 11 bases, there was a span of 21 bases. The length of the CDR3 is 13 residues. CDR3 region: CASAAGAVASAFF. For the CDR3, the DNA is TGTGCCAGCGCGGCGGGGGCCGTGGCGAGCGCTTTCTTT.

The V call is TRBV10-3, the J call TRBJ1-1; possible D gene TRBD1, 5 bases. This CDR3 is 14 amino acids long. Germline V gives CDR1 ENHRY, CDR2 SYGVKD. The V end lost 0 bases, the J end lost 6 bases, and 11 bases lay between the germline ends. The DNA for the CDR3 is TGTGCCATCAGTGAGTCGAGTGGAGGGGCTGAAGCTTTCTTT. This codes for CAISESSGGAEAFF.

The chain couples TRBV6-5 to TRBJ2-5; the D gene is possibly TRBD1 (7 bases). V lost 6 bases and J 2 bases, leaving 13 bases between the germline ends. The CDR3 runs 14 residues. The V gene's germline CDR1 is MNHEY and CDR2 SVGAGI. For the CDR3, the DNA is TGTGCCAGCAGCCGCCCAGGGGGGCAAGAGACCCAGTACTTC. It specifies CASSRPGGQETQYF.